This is a list of T cell receptor beta chains from one sample in a study of blood T cell repertoires in COVID-19. Sequenced by immunoSEQ multiplex PCR; TCRdb stores in-frame clones only, minus some. Of 200,000 to 300,000 clones listed, around 88% were seen once; the top ten hold approximately 1.2%. The sequencing input was PBMCs or T cells enriched from blood (not recorded which). All receptors come from a woman aged 35 to 49 with acute COVID-19. Both conserved end residues are part of each CDR3. A D gene is named only where the DNA matches it firmly. Expanded clones are given a class, and other clones once, few, many or no size at all.

clone size: .; J gene: TRBJ2-1; D gene: .; V gene: TRBV18; CDR3 DNA: TGTGCCAGCTCACCGATAGCGGACCCGGTCTACAATGAGCAGTTCTTC; CDR3 protein: CASSPIADPVYNEQFF
clone size: once; J gene: TRBJ2-2; D gene: TRBD2; V gene: TRBV5-1; CDR3 DNA: TGCGCCAGCGGACGTGAGCGGGAGGTGGCCGGGGAGCTGTTTTTT; CDR3 protein: CASGREREVAGELFF
clone size: .; J gene: TRBJ2-5; D gene: TRBD2; V gene: TRBV3-1/TRBV3-2; CDR3 DNA: TGTGCCAGCAGCCTAAGAGCGGGAGTAGAGACCCAGTACTTC; CDR3 protein: CASSLRAGVETQYF
clone size: .; J gene: TRBJ2-1; D gene: .; V gene: TRBV3-1/TRBV3-2; CDR3 DNA: TGTGCCAGCAGCCAAGTTAGCTTGGGTTATGAGCAGTTCTTC; CDR3 protein: CASSQVSLGYEQFF
clone size: .; J gene: TRBJ1-1; D gene: TRBD1; V gene: TRBV5-1; CDR3 DNA: TGCGCCAGCAGCTTGCAGGGGGCTGGAATGAACACTGAAGCTTTCTTT; CDR3 protein: CASSLQGAGMNTEAFF
clone size: .; J gene: TRBJ1-6; D gene: .; V gene: TRBV9; CDR3 DNA: TGTGCCAGCGGAGCGGGCCTCGGCAATTCACCCCTCCACTTT; CDR3 protein: CASGAGLGNSPLHF
clone size: .; J gene: TRBJ1-1; D gene: .; V gene: TRBV19; CDR3 DNA: TGTGCCAGCCTTGATCGGGGGGGACGTACTGAAGCTTTCTTT; CDR3 protein: CASLDRGGRTEAFF
clone size: .; J gene: TRBJ2-7; D gene: TRBD1; V gene: TRBV6-1; CDR3 DNA: TGTGCCAGCAGTGAAGCGCTAACAGGGGACTACGAGCAGTACTTC; CDR3 protein: CASSEALTGDYEQYF
clone size: few; J gene: TRBJ1-6; D gene: .; V gene: TRBV27; CDR3 DNA: TGTGCCAGCAGTTTACAGGGTACCGTTTCACCCCTCCACTTT; CDR3 protein: CASSLQGTVSPLHF
clone size: .; J gene: TRBJ1-5; D gene: .; V gene: TRBV19; CDR3 DNA: TGTGCCAGTAGTATGGCAGGGAGCAATCAGCCCCAGCATTTT; CDR3 protein: CASSMAGSNQPQHF
clone size: .; J gene: TRBJ2-1; D gene: TRBD2; V gene: TRBV10-2; CDR3 DNA: TGCGCCAGCAGTGAGTCACTAGCGGGAGAGTGGTATGAGCAGTTCTTC; CDR3 protein: CASSESLAGEWYEQFF
clone size: .; J gene: TRBJ1-3; D gene: .; V gene: TRBV21-1; CDR3 DNA: TGTGCCAGCAGCAAATGGACCTTAGACAGCTCTGGAAACACCATATATTTT; CDR3 protein: CASSKWTLDSSGNTIYF
clone size: few; J gene: TRBJ2-5; D gene: .; V gene: TRBV9; CDR3 DNA: TGTGCCAGCAGCGTAACTAGTTTCGGTTTTTCGGAGACCCAGTACTTC; CDR3 protein: CASSVTSFGFSETQYF
clone size: once; J gene: TRBJ1-4; D gene: TRBD1; V gene: TRBV24-1; CDR3 DNA: TGTGCCACCAGTGATTCCGGGACAGAAGCTAATGAAAAACTGTTTTTT; CDR3 protein: CATSDSGTEANEKLFF
clone size: .; J gene: TRBJ1-5; D gene: .; V gene: TRBV27; CDR3 DNA: TGTGCCAGCAGTTTCTCCTGGGCGGCGGGTCAGCCCCAGCATTTT; CDR3 protein: CASSFSWAAGQPQHF
clone size: .; J gene: TRBJ1-1; D gene: .; V gene: TRBV4-2; CDR3 DNA: TGTGCCAGCAGCCTCCAGGTGACAGAGAACACTGAAGCTTTCTTT; CDR3 protein: CASSLQVTENTEAFF
clone size: once; J gene: TRBJ1-5; D gene: TRBD1; V gene: TRBV19; CDR3 DNA: TGTGCCAGTAGTACCGGGACAGGGGGAGGCCAGCCCCAGCATTTT; CDR3 protein: CASSTGTGGGQPQHF
clone size: .; J gene: TRBJ1-2; D gene: TRBD1; V gene: TRBV12-5; CDR3 DNA: TGTGCTAGTGGTTGGGGACAGGGTGGCACCTTC; CDR3 protein: CASGWGQGGTF
clone size: .; J gene: TRBJ2-3; D gene: .; V gene: TRBV10-3; CDR3 DNA: TGTGCCATCAGTGACGGGCAGGGTTTCTTGAAGGCGCAGTATTTT; CDR3 protein: CAISDGQGFLKAQYF
clone size: .; J gene: TRBJ1-2; D gene: TRBD1; V gene: TRBV5-4; CDR3 DNA: TGTGCCAGCAGCTTGCAGGGGGCCAACTATGGCTACACCTTC; CDR3 protein: CASSLQGANYGYTF
clone size: .; J gene: TRBJ1-4; D gene: .; V gene: TRBV7-2; CDR3 DNA: TGTGCCAGCAGCCTTCAGGGGGAAAAACTGTTTTTT; CDR3 protein: CASSLQGEKLFF
clone size: .; J gene: TRBJ1-5; D gene: .; V gene: TRBV5-6; CDR3 DNA: TGTGCCAGCAGCTGGAGGAATCAGCCCCAGCATTTT; CDR3 protein: CASSWRNQPQHF
clone size: .; J gene: TRBJ1-1; D gene: TRBD1; V gene: TRBV7-9; CDR3 DNA: TGTGCCAGCAGCAGACAGGGGGCGTTGACTGAAGCTTTCTTT; CDR3 protein: CASSRQGALTEAFF
clone size: .; J gene: TRBJ1-1; D gene: TRBD1; V gene: TRBV7-2; CDR3 DNA: TGTGCCAGCAGATCCGGGACAGTGAACACTGAAGCTTTCTTT; CDR3 protein: CASRSGTVNTEAFF
clone size: .; J gene: TRBJ2-3; D gene: .; V gene: TRBV18; CDR3 DNA: TGTGCCAGCTCAAAAACGGCGAGCACGGGAGATACGCAGTATTTT; CDR3 protein: CASSKTASTGDTQYF
clone size: few; J gene: TRBJ1-6; D gene: TRBD1; V gene: TRBV11-3; CDR3 DNA: TGTGCCAGCAGCTCCGCCGGGACAGGGGGATCACCCCTCCACTTT; CDR3 protein: CASSSAGTGGSPLHF
clone size: .; J gene: TRBJ1-4; D gene: .; V gene: TRBV11-2; CDR3 DNA: TGTGCCAGCAGCTTAGATCGCTATGGTTCGGTAAAACTGTTTTTT; CDR3 protein: CASSLDRYGSVKLFF
clone size: .; J gene: TRBJ1-2; D gene: .; V gene: TRBV9; CDR3 DNA: TGTGCCAGCAGCGGACGACAGGACTATGGCTACACCTTC; CDR3 protein: CASSGRQDYGYTF
clone size: .; J gene: TRBJ2-3; D gene: .; V gene: TRBV24-1; CDR3 DNA: TGTGCCACCGACTTTGCGGATACGCAGTATTTT; CDR3 protein: CATDFADTQYF
clone size: .; J gene: TRBJ1-1; D gene: .; V gene: TRBV10-1; CDR3 DNA: TGCGCCAGCAGTGCAGGACAGTATCCTGAAGCTTTCTTT; CDR3 protein: CASSAGQYPEAFF
clone size: .; J gene: TRBJ1-2; D gene: .; V gene: TRBV6-1; CDR3 DNA: TGTGCCAGCAGTGAAGTGGCAAGCCTGACTTATGGCTACACCTTC; CDR3 protein: CASSEVASLTYGYTF
clone size: .; J gene: TRBJ1-1; D gene: .; V gene: TRBV18; CDR3 DNA: TGTGCCAGCTCACCTTCGGCAGACAACTCTATGAACACTGAAGCTTTCTTT; CDR3 protein: CASSPSADNSMNTEAFF
clone size: .; J gene: TRBJ2-7; D gene: TRBD1; V gene: TRBV18; CDR3 DNA: TGTGCCAGCGCCGGGACAGAAACCTACGAGCAGTACTTC; CDR3 protein: CASAGTETYEQYF
clone size: .; J gene: TRBJ1-1; D gene: .; V gene: TRBV5-8; CDR3 DNA: TGTGCCAGCAGCTTGACAGGGTCGAACACTGAAGCTTTCTTT; CDR3 protein: CASSLTGSNTEAFF
clone size: .; J gene: TRBJ2-1; D gene: TRBD2; V gene: TRBV9; CDR3 DNA: TGTGCCAGCAGCGTAGCGTCGAGCGGGAGATATGAGCAGTTCTTC; CDR3 protein: CASSVASSGRYEQFF
clone size: once; J gene: TRBJ2-5; D gene: TRBD2; V gene: TRBV7-7; CDR3 DNA: TGTGCTAGCAGCTGGGGACTAGCGGGAGAAGGGGAGACCCAGTACTTC; CDR3 protein: CASSWGLAGEGETQYF
clone size: .; J gene: TRBJ2-3; D gene: TRBD2; V gene: TRBV6-5; CDR3 DNA: TGTGCCAGCAGTTACAGCGGGACTCCCACAGATACGCAGTATTTT; CDR3 protein: CASSYSGTPTDTQYF
clone size: .; J gene: TRBJ1-1; D gene: .; V gene: TRBV7-2; CDR3 DNA: TGTGCCAGCAGCGCAGGTGGGGGGGCCGGCACTGAAGCTTTCTTT; CDR3 protein: CASSAGGGAGTEAFF
clone size: .; J gene: TRBJ1-6; D gene: TRBD1; V gene: TRBV10-2; CDR3 DNA: TGCGCCAGCAGAGGGACAGGCTCCTATAATTCACCCCTCCACTTT; CDR3 protein: CASRGTGSYNSPLHF
clone size: .; J gene: TRBJ2-7; D gene: .; V gene: TRBV7-8; CDR3 DNA: TGTGCCAGCAGCTTTTTTTCCTACCCCTCCTACGAGCAGTACTTC; CDR3 protein: CASSFFSYPSYEQYF
clone size: once; J gene: TRBJ1-5; D gene: TRBD1; V gene: TRBV9; CDR3 DNA: TGTGCCAGCAGCGGACAGGGGGTCAATCAGCCCCAGCATTTT; CDR3 protein: CASSGQGVNQPQHF
clone size: .; J gene: TRBJ2-5; D gene: .; V gene: TRBV3-1/TRBV3-2; CDR3 DNA: TGTGCCAGCAGCCAAGTACAGTCGTACCAAGAGACCCAGTACTTC; CDR3 protein: CASSQVQSYQETQYF
clone size: .; J gene: TRBJ2-5; D gene: .; V gene: TRBV19; CDR3 DNA: TGTGCCAGTAGTCAACAAGGGGGTGGCATTGAGACCCAGTACTTC; CDR3 protein: CASSQQGGGIETQYF
clone size: .; J gene: TRBJ2-2; D gene: .; V gene: TRBV4-1; CDR3 DNA: TGCGCCAGCAGGGACACGTACACCGGGGAGCTGTTTTTT; CDR3 protein: CASRDTYTGELFF